This record concerns one TCR beta chain sequence. What it binds is not known. This specimen belongs to a study of cytomegalovirus exposure and HLA in healthy donors. Study at large: There were 100 million to 120 million unique TCR beta sequences, drawn from around 180 million T cells, in an earlier analysis. Study findings and constraints: In a later analysis, HLA-associated TCR beta chains were more clonally expanded than equally common others. Later on, an analysis tied 15,000 or so TCR beta sequences to HLA alleles at 0.05 false discovery rate.

60 Vbeta and 13 Jbeta primers were used in PCR. The table came from immunoSEQ multiplex PCR; TCRdb's copy has only in-frame clones and leaves some out. The table includes about 150,000 clones, roughly 80% detected once. This CDR3 is built from 13 residues. After removal of 1 base from V and 6 bases from J, the junction contained 3 bases not matched to a gene. Germline lookup yields CDR1 SGHRS and CDR2 YFSETQ. Sample: PBMCs. The TCR was taken from a male donor in good health and CMV-seronegative. The chain joins TRBV5-1 to TRBJ1-1, with 7 bases lining up with TRBD1. For the CDR3, the DNA is TGCGCCAGCAGCTTGACAGGGGCCCCTGAAGCTTTCTTT. This codes for CASSLTGAPEAFF.